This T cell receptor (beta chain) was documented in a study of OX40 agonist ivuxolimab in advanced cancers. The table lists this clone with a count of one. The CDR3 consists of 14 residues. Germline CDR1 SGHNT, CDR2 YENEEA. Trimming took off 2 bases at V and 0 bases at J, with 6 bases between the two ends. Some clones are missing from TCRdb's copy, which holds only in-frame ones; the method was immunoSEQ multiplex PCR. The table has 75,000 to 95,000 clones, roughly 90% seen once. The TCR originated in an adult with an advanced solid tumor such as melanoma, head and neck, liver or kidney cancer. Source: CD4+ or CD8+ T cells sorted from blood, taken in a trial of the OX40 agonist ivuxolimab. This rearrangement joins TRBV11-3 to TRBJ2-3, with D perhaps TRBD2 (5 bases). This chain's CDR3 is CASSLRRSTDTQYF. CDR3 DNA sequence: TGTGCCAGCAGCTTAAGGAGGAGCACAGATACGCAGTATTTT.